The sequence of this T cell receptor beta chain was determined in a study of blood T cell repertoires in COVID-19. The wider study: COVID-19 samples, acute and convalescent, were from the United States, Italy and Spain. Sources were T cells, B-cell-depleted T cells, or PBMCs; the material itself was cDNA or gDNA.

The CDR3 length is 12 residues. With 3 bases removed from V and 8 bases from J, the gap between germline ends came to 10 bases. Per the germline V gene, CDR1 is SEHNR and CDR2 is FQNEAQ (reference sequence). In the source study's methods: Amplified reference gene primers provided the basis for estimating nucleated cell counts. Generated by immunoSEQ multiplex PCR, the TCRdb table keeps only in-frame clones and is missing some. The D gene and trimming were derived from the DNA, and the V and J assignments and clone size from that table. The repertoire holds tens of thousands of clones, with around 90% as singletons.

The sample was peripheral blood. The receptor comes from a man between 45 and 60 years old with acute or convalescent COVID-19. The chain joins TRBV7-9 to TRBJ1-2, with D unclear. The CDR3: CASSFTGSGYTF. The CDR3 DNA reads TGTGCCAGCAGCTTTACTGGGAGCGGCTACACCTTC.